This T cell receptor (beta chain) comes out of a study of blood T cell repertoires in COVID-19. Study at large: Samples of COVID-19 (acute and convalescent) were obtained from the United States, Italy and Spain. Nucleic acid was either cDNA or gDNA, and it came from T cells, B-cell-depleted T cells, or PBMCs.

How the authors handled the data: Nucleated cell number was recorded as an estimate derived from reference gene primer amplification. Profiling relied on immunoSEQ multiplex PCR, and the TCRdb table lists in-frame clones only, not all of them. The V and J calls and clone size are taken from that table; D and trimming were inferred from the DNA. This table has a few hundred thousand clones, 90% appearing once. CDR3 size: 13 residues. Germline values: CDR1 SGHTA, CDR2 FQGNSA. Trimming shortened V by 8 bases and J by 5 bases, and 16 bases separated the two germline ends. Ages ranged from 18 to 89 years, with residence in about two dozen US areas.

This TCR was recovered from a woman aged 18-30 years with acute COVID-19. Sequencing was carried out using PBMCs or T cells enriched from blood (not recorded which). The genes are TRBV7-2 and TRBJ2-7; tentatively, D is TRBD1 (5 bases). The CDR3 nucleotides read TGTGCCAGCTCGACAGAGCCTCTCAACGAGCAGTACTTC. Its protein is CASSTEPLNEQYF.